This T cell receptor beta chain was recovered during a study of cytomegalovirus exposure and HLA in healthy donors. Study-wide background: Among the approximately 420 donors who were genotyped, about 86% fell in the genetic ancestry cluster that is associated with self-reported Caucasian donors. Whole-study results and caveats: According to the study, roughly 160 TCR beta chains were cytomegalovirus-associated. TCR beta sequences reportedly predicted the HLA-A and HLA-B alleles of most subjects accurately. A missense variant in DCLRE1C was later tied to TCR beta V- and J-gene trimming.

PCR used 60 Vbeta primers and 13 Jbeta primers. Method: immunoSEQ multiplex PCR; TCRdb's copy keeps in-frame clones and lacks some. The sample lists roughly 140,000 clones, 78% occurring once. Germline loops: CDR1 GTSNPN, CDR2 SVGIG (reference sequence). The CDR3 has 15 residues. The J segment lost 4 bases and the V segment lost 1 base, leaving 9 bases of the junction unmatched. About this clone: Its antigen is not identified.

This receptor was taken from a man aged 40-49 years in good health and CMV-seropositive. Sequencing was done on a sample of PBMCs. The chain employs TRBV30 and TRBJ1-1; 7 bases agree with TRBD1. The CDR3 region has the DNA TGTGCCTGGAGTGAAATGACAGGGAGGTCCACTGAAGCTTTCTTT. This encodes CAWSEMTGRSTEAFF.